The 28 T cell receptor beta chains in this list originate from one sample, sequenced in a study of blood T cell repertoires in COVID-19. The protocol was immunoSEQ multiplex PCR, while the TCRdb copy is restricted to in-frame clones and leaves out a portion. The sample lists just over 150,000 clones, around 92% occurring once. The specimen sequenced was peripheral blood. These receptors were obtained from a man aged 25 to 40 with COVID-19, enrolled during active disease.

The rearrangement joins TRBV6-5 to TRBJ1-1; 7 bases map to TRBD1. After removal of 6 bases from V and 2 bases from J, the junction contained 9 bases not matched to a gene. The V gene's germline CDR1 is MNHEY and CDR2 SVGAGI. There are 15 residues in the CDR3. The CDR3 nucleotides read TGTGCCAGCAGGGAGGGGGCAACTGTAAACACTGAAGCTTTCTTT. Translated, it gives CASREGATVNTEAFF.

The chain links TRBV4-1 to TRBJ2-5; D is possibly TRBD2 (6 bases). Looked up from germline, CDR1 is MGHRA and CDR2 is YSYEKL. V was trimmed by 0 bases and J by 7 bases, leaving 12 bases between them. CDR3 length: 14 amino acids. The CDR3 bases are TGCGCCAGCAGCCAAGATCTAGCGTACAGGACCCAGTACTTC. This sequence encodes CASSQDLAYRTQYF.

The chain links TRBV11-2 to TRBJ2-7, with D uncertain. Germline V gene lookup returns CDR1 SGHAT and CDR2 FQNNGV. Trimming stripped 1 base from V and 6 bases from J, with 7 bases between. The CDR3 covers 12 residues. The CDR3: CASSLGFGEQYF. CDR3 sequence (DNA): TGTGCCAGCAGCTTAGGCTTCGGCGAGCAGTACTTC.

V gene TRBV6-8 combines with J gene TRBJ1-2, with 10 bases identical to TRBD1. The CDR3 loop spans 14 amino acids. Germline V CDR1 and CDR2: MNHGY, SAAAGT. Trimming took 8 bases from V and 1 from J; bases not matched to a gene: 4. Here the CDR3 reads CASDGQGVNYGYTF. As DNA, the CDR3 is TGTGCCAGCGACGGACAGGGGGTTAACTATGGCTACACCTTC.

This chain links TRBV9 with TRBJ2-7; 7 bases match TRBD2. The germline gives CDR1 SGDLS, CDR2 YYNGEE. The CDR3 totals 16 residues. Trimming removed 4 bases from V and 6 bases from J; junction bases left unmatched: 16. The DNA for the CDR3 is TGTGCCAGCAGCTTCGGGGCTGGCGGGAGCTTGGTCGAGCAGTACTTC. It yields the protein CASSFGAGGSLVEQYF.

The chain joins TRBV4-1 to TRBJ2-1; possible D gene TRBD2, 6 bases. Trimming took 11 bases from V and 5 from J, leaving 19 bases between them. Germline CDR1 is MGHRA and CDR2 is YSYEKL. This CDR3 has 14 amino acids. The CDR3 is CAARGDSNHNEQFF. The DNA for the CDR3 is TGCGCCGCCCGCGGGGACTCCAATCACAATGAGCAGTTCTTC.

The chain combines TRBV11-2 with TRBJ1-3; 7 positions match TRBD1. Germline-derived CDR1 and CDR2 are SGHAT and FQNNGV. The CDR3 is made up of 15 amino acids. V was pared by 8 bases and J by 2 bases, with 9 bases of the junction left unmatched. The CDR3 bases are TGTGCCAGCGACTCCGGACAGGTGGCTGGAAACACCATATATTTT. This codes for CASDSGQVAGNTIYF.

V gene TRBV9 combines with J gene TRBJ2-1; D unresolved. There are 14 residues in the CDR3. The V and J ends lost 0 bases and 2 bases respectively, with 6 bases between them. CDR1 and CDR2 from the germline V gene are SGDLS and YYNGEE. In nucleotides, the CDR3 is TGTGCCAGCAGCGTAGGCCTAGCCTACAATGAGCAGTTCTTC. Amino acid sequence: CASSVGLAYNEQFF.

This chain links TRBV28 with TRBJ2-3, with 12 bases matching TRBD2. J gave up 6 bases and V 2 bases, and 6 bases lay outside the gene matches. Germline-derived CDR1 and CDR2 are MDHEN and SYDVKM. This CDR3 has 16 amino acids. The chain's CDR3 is CASSLGLAGSVDTQYF. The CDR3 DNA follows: TGTGCCAGCAGTTTAGGACTAGCGGGGTCCGTGGATACGCAGTATTTT.

CDR3 loop: CASSYTSSSYNSPLHF. The CDR3, as DNA: TGTGCCAGCAGTTACACATCAAGCTCCTATAATTCACCCCTCCACTTT. The chain recombines TRBV6-6 with TRBJ1-6, with D uncertain. The V end lost 2 bases, the J end lost 0 bases, and 8 bases lay between the germline ends. The CDR3 is made up of 16 amino acids. CDR1 is MNHNY, CDR2 SVGAGI, per germline (reference sequence).

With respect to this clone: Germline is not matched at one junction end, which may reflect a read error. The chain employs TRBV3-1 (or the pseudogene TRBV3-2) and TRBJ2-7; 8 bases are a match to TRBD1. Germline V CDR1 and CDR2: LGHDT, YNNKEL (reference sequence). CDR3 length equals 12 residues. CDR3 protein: CASSQGAGQGDF. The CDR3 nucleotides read TGTGCCAGCAGCCAAGGGGCCGGACAGGGTGACTTC.

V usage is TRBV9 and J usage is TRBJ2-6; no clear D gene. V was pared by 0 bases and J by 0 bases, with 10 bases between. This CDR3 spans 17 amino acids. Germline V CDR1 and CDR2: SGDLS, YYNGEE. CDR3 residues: CASSVATESSGANVLTF. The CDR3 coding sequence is TGTGCCAGCAGCGTAGCTACAGAAAGCTCTGGGGCCAACGTCCTGACTTTC. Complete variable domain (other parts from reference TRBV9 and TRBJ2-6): DSGVTQTPKHLITATGQRVTLRCSPRSGDLSVYWYQQSLDQGLQFLIQYYNGEERAKGNILERFSAQQFPDLHSELNLSSLELGDSALYFCASSVATESSGANVLTFGAGSRLTVL.

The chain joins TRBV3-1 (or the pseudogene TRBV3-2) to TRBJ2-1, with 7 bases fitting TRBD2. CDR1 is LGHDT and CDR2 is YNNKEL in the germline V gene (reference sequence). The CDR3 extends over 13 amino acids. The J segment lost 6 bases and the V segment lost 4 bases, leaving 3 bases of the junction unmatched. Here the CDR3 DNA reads TGTGCCAGCAGCCCCGGGACTATCAATGAGCAGTTCTTC. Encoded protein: CASSPGTINEQFF.

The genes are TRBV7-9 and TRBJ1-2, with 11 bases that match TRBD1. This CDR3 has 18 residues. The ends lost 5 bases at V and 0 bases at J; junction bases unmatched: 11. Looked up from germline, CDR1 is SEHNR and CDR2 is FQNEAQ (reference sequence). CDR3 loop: CASSARDRGSNSNYGYTF. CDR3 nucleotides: TGTGCCAGCAGCGCCCGGGACAGGGGGTCGAACTCTAACTATGGCTACACCTTC.

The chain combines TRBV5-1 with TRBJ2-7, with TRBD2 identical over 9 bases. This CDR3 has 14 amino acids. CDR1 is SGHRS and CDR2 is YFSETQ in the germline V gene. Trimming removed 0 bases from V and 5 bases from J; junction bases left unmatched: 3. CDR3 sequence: CASSLGGRADEQYF. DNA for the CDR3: TGCGCCAGCAGCTTGGGCGGGAGGGCCGACGAGCAGTACTTC. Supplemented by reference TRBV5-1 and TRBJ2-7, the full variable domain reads KAGVTQTPRYLIKTRGQQVTLSCSPISGHRSVSWYQQTPGQGLQFLFEYFSETQRNKGNFPGRFSGRQFSNSRSEMNVSTLELGDSALYLCASSLGGRADEQYFGPGTRLTVT.

The CDR3 spells CASSLVLAHEQYF. The CDR3 region has the DNA TGTGCCAGCAGCTTGGTTCTAGCCCACGAGCAGTACTTC. The V call is TRBV5-6, the J call TRBJ2-7; D perhaps matches TRBD2 (5 bases). Trimming stripped 0 bases from V and 5 bases from J, with 9 bases between. CDR1 is SGHDT, CDR2 YYEEEE, per germline. This CDR3 is built from 13 residues. Full variable domain (missing parts from reference TRBV5-6 and TRBJ2-7): DAGVTQSPTHLIKTRGQQVTLRCSPKSGHDTVSWYQQALGQGPQFIFQYYEEEERQRGNFPDRFSGHQFPNYSSELNVNALLLGDSALYLCASSLVLAHEQYFGPGTRLTVT.

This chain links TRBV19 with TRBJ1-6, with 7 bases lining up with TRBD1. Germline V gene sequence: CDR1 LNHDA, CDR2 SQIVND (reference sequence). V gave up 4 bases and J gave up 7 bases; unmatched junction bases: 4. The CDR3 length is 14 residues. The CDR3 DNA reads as TGTGCCAGTAGTAGAAGACAGGGAAATTCACCCCTCCACTTT. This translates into CASSRRQGNSPLHF.

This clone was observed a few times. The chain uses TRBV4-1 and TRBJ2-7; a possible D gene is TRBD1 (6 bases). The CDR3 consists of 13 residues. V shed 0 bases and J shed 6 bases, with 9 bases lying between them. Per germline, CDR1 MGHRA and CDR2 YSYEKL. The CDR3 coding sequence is TGCGCCAGCAGCCAAGATAGGGGGTTCGAGCAGTACTTC. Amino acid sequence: CASSQDRGFEQYF.

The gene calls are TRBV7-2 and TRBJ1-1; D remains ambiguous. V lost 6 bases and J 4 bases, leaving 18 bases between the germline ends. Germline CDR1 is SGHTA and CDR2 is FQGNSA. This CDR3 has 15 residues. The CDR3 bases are TGTGCCAGCAGTCCTTCATCACGGTATGCCACTGAAGCTTTCTTT. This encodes CASSPSSRYATEAFF.

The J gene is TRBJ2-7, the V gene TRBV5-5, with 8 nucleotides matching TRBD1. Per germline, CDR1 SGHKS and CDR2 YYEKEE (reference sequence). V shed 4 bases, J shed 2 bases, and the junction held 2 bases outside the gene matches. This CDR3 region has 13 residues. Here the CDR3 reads CASSPDRAYEQYF. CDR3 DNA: TGTGCCAGCAGCCCGGACAGGGCCTACGAGCAGTACTTC.

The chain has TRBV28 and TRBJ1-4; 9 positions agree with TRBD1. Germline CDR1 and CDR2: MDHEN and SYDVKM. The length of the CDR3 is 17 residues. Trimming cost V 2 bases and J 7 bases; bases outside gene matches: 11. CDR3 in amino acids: CASSLETGGDRSEKLFF. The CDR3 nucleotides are TGTGCCAGCAGTTTAGAAACAGGGGGCGATCGCAGTGAAAAACTGTTTTTT. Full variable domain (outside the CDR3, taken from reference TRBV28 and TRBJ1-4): DVKVTQSSRYLVKRTGEKVFLECVQDMDHENMFWYRQDPGLGLRLIYFSYDVKMKEKGDIPEGYSVSREKKERFSLILESASTNQTSMYLCASSLETGGDRSEKLFFGSGTQLSVL.

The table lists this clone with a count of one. The CDR3 loop reads CASSLGLAGNNSPLHF. The DNA of the CDR3 is TGTGCCAGCAGCTTGGGACTGGCAGGGAATAATTCACCCCTCCACTTT. The V and J genes are TRBV7-9 and TRBJ1-6; D may be TRBD1 (5 bases). V dropped 3 bases and J dropped 5 bases, with 14 bases sitting between them. Looked up from germline, CDR1 is SEHNR and CDR2 is FQNEAQ (reference sequence). The CDR3 is made up of 16 amino acids.

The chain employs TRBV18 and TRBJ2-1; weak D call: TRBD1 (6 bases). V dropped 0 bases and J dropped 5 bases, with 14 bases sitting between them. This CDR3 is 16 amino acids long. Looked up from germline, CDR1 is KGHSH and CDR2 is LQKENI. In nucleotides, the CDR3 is TGTGCCAGCTCACCACCACAGGGAGTTATAAACAATGAGCAGTTCTTC. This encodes CASSPPQGVINNEQFF.

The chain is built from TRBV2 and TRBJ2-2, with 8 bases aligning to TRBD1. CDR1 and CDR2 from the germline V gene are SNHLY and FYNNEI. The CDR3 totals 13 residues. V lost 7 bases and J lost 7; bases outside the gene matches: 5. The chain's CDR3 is CASKQGDGGELFF. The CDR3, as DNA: TGTGCCAGCAAACAGGGGGATGGCGGGGAGCTGTTTTTT.

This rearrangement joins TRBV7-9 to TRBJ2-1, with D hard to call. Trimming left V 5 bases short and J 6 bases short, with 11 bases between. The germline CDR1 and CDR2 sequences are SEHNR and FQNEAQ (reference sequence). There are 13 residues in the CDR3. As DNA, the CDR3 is TGTGCCAGCAGCCCACCGGCTAGCAATGAGCAGTTCTTC. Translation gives CASSPPASNEQFF.

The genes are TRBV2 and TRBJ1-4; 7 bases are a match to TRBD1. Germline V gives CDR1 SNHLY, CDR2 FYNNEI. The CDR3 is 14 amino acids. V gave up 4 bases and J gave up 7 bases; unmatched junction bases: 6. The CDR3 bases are TGTGCCAGCAGTGGGTACAGGGGAGGTGAAAAACTGTTTTTT. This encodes CASSGYRGGEKLFF.

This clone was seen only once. CDR3 region: CASSITDSNSPLHF. The CDR3 DNA reads TGTGCCAGTAGTATAACCGACAGCAATTCACCCCTCCACTTT. The rearrangement uses TRBV19 and TRBJ1-6; D may be TRBD1 (5 bases). CDR1 LNHDA and CDR2 SQIVND come from the germline V gene (reference sequence). This CDR3 contains 14 residues. Trimming took 2 bases from V and 7 from J, leaving 9 bases between them.

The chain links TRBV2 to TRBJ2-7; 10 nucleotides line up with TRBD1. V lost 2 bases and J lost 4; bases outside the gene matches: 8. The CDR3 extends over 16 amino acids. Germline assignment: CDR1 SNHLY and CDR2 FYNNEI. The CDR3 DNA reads TGTGCCAGCAGTGAATTCTATGGGACAGGGGAATACGAGCAGTACTTC. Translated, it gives CASSEFYGTGEYEQYF.